This TCR beta chain was recovered during a study of CXCR3-negative and CXCR3-positive naive CD8 T cells. Study background: Collectively, the libraries yielded about 135 million TRB reads in total, at about 1.5 +/- 0.3 million per library. Whole-study results and caveats: Naive cells with CXCR3 showed TRB CDR3s that were more hydrophobic than those in CXCR3-negative naive cells. Memory CD8+ cells showed much lower diversity, while both naive subsets were comparably high.

Libraries of TRB cDNA were made by 5' RACE and carried UMIs. Using the 5' RACE reads, TCRdb records one entry per CDR3 protein without DNA. Here the sample table reports approximately 100,000 distinct CDR3 sequences. Remarks on this clonotype: The antigen remains unidentified.

CDR3 length: 13 residues. Germline V gene sequence: CDR1 DFQATT, CDR2 SNEGSKA (reference sequence). The TCR comes from a human donor in good health. Some clones in this sample may be carry-over from other donors' samples. What was sequenced was naive CXCR3+ CD8+ T cells from blood. Regarding subset: CD45RO-CCR7+CD27+CD95- naive CD8+ T cells expressing CXCR3 (TNR3+). This chain links TRBV20-1 with TRBJ2-1; without DNA, the TCRdb call of TRBD1 cannot be checked. CDR3 sequence reads: CSAPGGFYNEQFF.